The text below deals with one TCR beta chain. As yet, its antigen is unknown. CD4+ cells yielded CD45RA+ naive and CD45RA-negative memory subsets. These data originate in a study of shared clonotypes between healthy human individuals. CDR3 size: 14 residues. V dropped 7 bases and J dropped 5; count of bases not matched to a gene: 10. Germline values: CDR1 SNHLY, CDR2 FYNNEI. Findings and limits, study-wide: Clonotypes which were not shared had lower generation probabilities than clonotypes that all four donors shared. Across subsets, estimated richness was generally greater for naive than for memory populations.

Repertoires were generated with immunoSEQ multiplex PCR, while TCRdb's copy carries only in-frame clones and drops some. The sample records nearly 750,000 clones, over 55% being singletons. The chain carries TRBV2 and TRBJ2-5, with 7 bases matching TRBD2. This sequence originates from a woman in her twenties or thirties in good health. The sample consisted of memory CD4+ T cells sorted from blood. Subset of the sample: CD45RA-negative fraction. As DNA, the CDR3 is TGTGCCAGCAAGTTCAGCGGGATGCGCGAGACCCAGTACTTC. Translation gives CASKFSGMRETQYF.